This entry lists 18 T cell receptor beta chains sequenced from one sample in a study of T cells after yellow fever vaccination. One entry per CDR3 protein results from TCRdb running MiXCR on the 5' RACE reads. The sample consists of some 500,000 distinct CDR3 sequences, approximately 12% of them appearing once. The sample here was PBMCs, taken on the day of the yellow fever booster vaccination. These receptors were taken from a man in his thirties or forties who received the YFV17D yellow fever vaccine.

The CDR3 sequence is CASTRDSSYTF. The DNA of the CDR3 is TGTGCCAGCACTAGAGACAGTAGCTACACCTTC. The chain recombines TRBV5-6 with TRBJ1-2, with D possibly being TRBD1 (5 bases). Germline CDR1 and CDR2: SGHDT and YYEEEE. Trimming left V 6 bases short and J 9 bases short, with 12 bases between. The CDR3 totals 11 residues. Supplemented by reference TRBV5-6 and TRBJ1-2, the full variable domain reads DAGVTQSPTHLIKTRGQQVTLRCSPKSGHDTVSWYQQALGQGPQFIFQYYEEEERQRGNFPDRFSGHQFPNYSSELNVNALLLGDSALYLCASTRDSSYTFGSGTRLTVV.

This chain uses TRBV10-3 with TRBJ2-2; TRBD2 is a possible D gene (5 bases). CDR1 and CDR2 from the germline V gene are ENHRY and SYGVKD. The CDR3 extends over 15 amino acids. Trimming took off 10 bases at V and 0 bases at J, with 15 bases between the two ends. CDR3 protein: CATRLSGTNTGELFF. The CDR3 nucleotides read TGTGCCACCCGGCTGTCGGGAACGAACACCGGGGAGCTGTTTTTT.

The chain has TRBV3-1 and TRBJ1-1, with TRBD1 matching over 9 bases. The CDR3 extends over 15 amino acids. V lost 0 bases to trimming and J lost 5 bases; unmatched junction nucleotides: 4. Germline V gene data show CDR1 as LGHDT and CDR2 as YNNKEL (reference sequence). CDR3 sequence reads: CASSQDGQGWTEAFF. The CDR3 coding sequence is TGTGCCAGCAGCCAAGATGGACAGGGGTGGACTGAAGCTTTCTTT. The variable domain in full, with the rest retrieved from reference TRBV3-1 and TRBJ1-1, is DTAVSQTPKYLVTQMGNDKSIKCEQNLGHDTMYWYKQDSKKFLKIMFSYNNKELIINETVPNRFSPKSPDKAHLNLHINSLELGDSAVYFCASSQDGQGWTEAFFGQGTRLTVV.

J is TRBJ2-7 and V is TRBV7-8, with D perhaps matching TRBD1 or TRBD2 (5 bases each). Trimming stripped 5 bases from V and 5 bases from J, with 19 bases between. From germline, CDR1 is SGHVS and CDR2 FQNEAQ. The CDR3 length is 15 residues. The CDR3 DNA sequence: TGTGCCAGCAGCCCAGGGACCAGGTTTGGTCACGAGCAGTACTTC. Translating gives CASSPGTRFGHEQYF.

The chain couples TRBV6-1 to TRBJ1-4, with TRBD1 identical over 8 bases. V trimming: 5 bases; J trimming: 8 bases; junction bases outside the gene matches: 10. Germline values: CDR1 MNHNS, CDR2 SASEGT. The CDR3 is made up of 15 amino acids. CDR3 DNA sequence: TGTGCCAGCAGTCCCCAGGGGGCGGCGAGCGAAAAACTGTTTTTT. This codes for CASSPQGAASEKLFF.

This clonotype occurred a few times. The V gene is TRBV29-1, the J gene TRBJ1-1; a weak D match, TRBD1 (5 bases). The CDR3 totals 14 residues. Germline loops: CDR1 SQVTM, CDR2 ANQGSEA. Trimming left V 6 bases short and J 3 bases short, with 17 bases between. The CDR3 DNA follows: TGCAGCGTCAAACCGGGACTGCGATACACTGAAGCTTTCTTT. Encoded protein: CSVKPGLRYTEAFF.

This clonotype was seen only a few times. The V call is TRBV7-8, the J call TRBJ1-5, with TRBD1 as a possible D gene (6 bases). The germline V gene encodes CDR1 SGHVS and CDR2 FQNEAQ. The CDR3 is 16 residues long. Trimming removed 4 bases from V and 8 bases from J, with 21 bases in between. The CDR3 here is CASSSTPDRPTKPQHF. DNA for the CDR3: TGTGCCAGCAGCTCCACACCGGACAGACCTACGAAGCCCCAGCATTTT.

This clonotype was picked up a small number of times. This chain connects TRBV20-1 to TRBJ2-7, with a weak D call TRBD1 (6 bases). V was pared by 6 bases and J by 2 bases, with 17 bases between. The CDR3 consists of 14 residues. The germline V gene has CDR1 DFQATT and CDR2 SNEGSKA (reference sequence). Written as DNA, the CDR3 is TGCAGTGCCAACCAGGGGCAGGGAACCTACGAGCAGTACTTC. It is translated as CSANQGQGTYEQYF.

This clonotype was detected a few times. This rearrangement joins TRBV20-1 to TRBJ2-7; D gene uncertain. The CDR3 extends over 12 amino acids. Trimming took off 2 bases at V and 2 bases at J, with 7 bases between the two ends. The germline V gene encodes CDR1 DFQATT and CDR2 SNEGSKA (reference sequence). CDR3 region: CSARTHAYEQYF. CDR3 in DNA: TGCAGTGCTAGAACCCATGCCTACGAGCAGTACTTC.

The chain couples TRBV5-1 to TRBJ2-7; no firm D call. The CDR3 covers 13 residues. Looked up from germline, CDR1 is SGHRS and CDR2 is YFSETQ. Deletions cut 1 base from V and 6 bases from J, with 11 bases between. The CDR3 protein is CASSLLGKGEQYF. Here the CDR3 DNA reads TGCGCCAGCAGCTTGTTAGGGAAAGGCGAGCAGTACTTC.

V and J are TRBV12-3 or TRBV12-4 and TRBJ2-7, with unresolved D. With 2 bases removed from V and 7 bases from J, the gap between germline ends came to 12 bases. The CDR3 contains 13 residues. The CDR3 is CASSLIPQEEQYF. The DNA of the CDR3 is TGTGCCAGCAGTTTAATCCCCCAGGAGGAGCAGTACTTC.

V and J are TRBV11-2 and TRBJ2-5, with D maybe TRBD1 (5 bases). Germline CDR1 is SGHAT and CDR2 is FQNNGV. The CDR3 consists of 15 residues. Trimming took off 7 bases at V and 2 bases at J, with 17 bases between the two ends. The CDR3 DNA reads TGTGCCAGCACCCCCCAGGGAACAATTCAAGAGACCCAGTACTTC. It is translated as CASTPQGTIQETQYF.

This clonotype came up many times. The V call is TRBV27, the J call TRBJ2-7; 11 bases match TRBD1. The germline V gene encodes CDR1 MNHEY and CDR2 SMNVEV (reference sequence). The length of the CDR3 is 16 residues. The V and J ends lost 0 bases and 3 bases, in that order; junction bases with no gene match: 4. The CDR3 DNA sequence: TGTGCCAGCAGTTTATCGTGGGGACAGGGGGTCTACGAGCAGTACTTC. Its translation: CASSLSWGQGVYEQYF.

This clonotype was seen a handful of times. CDR3 in DNA: TGCAGTGCTAGAGATCGGAAAACTAGCGAGACCGGGGAGCTGTTTTTT. It translates to CSARDRKTSETGELFF. The V and J genes are TRBV20-1 and TRBJ2-2; TRBD2 aligns across 7 bases. Germline CDR1 reads DFQATT; CDR2 reads SNEGSKA (reference sequence). V was pared by 0 bases and J by 5 bases, with 9 bases of the junction left unmatched. This CDR3 is built from 16 residues.

This clonotype was seen a handful of times. The rearrangement joins TRBV27 to TRBJ2-1; 7 bases are shared with TRBD2. With 5 bases clipped from V and 5 bases from J, the junction kept 18 bases outside the gene matches. The CDR3 length is 18 residues. Germline loops: CDR1 MNHEY, CDR2 SMNVEV (reference sequence). The CDR3 region has the DNA TGTGCCAGCAGTCCACCCGCCCAGCTAGCGGCAGTGAACAATGAGCAGTTCTTC. Amino acids: CASSPPAQLAAVNNEQFF.

The chain employs TRBV28 and TRBJ1-5, with a possible D match to TRBD1 (5 bases). From germline, CDR1 is MDHEN and CDR2 SYDVKM. With 5 bases removed from V and 3 bases from J, the gap between germline ends came to 11 bases. There are 14 residues in the CDR3. CDR3 sequence reads: CASSPDSNNQPQHF. The CDR3 bases are TGTGCCAGCAGTCCCGACAGTAACAATCAGCCCCAGCATTTT. The full variable domain, with the rest looked up from reference TRBV28 and TRBJ1-5, is DVKVTQSSRYLVKRTGEKVFLECVQDMDHENMFWYRQDPGLGLRLIYFSYDVKMKEKGDIPEGYSVSREKKERFSLILESASTNQTSMYLCASSPDSNNQPQHFGDGTRLSIL.

The chain links TRBV18 to TRBJ2-1, with D perhaps matching TRBD2 (6 bases). This CDR3 has 16 amino acids. The germline V and J ends were trimmed by 0 bases and 6 bases, with 15 bases remaining between them. From germline, CDR1 is KGHSH and CDR2 LQKENI. The DNA of the CDR3 is TGTGCCAGCTCACCACCGGCGGGGAACGGATTCAATGAGCAGTTCTTC. Its translation is CASSPPAGNGFNEQFF.

This clonotype has more than one count but fewer than ten. This sequence joins TRBV12-3 or TRBV12-4 and TRBJ2-2, with D maybe TRBD2 (6 bases). This CDR3 is 14 amino acids long. V shed 6 bases and J shed 5 bases, with 13 bases lying between them. Here the CDR3 reads CASRMGEDTGELFF. The DNA for the CDR3 is TGTGCCAGCAGGATGGGGGAGGATACCGGGGAGCTGTTTTTT.